This paragraph covers one T cell receptor beta chain sequence. Germline assignment: CDR1 SGDLS and CDR2 YYNGEE. With 2 bases removed from V and 1 base from J, the gap between germline ends came to 5 bases. This CDR3 has 13 residues. This sample stems from a study of control samples from healthy donors and cancer patients. Using immunoSEQ multiplex PCR, the repertoire was profiled, and TCRdb retains in-frame clones only, with some absent. Of fewer than 150,000 clones in the sample, 85% to 95% were seen once. This TCR was recovered from a man between 18 and 35 years old in good health. Sequenced material: blood. The J gene is TRBJ2-3, the V gene TRBV9, with D perhaps matching TRBD2 (5 bases). Here the CDR3 DNA reads TGTGCCAGCAGCGTCGGGGGCACAGATACGCAGTATTTT. This sequence encodes CASSVGGTDTQYF.